This section outlines one TCR beta chain sequence together with its context. Assay used: immunoSEQ multiplex PCR; TCRdb lists only in-frame clones, some missing. Seen here are hundreds of thousands of clones, 89% observed once, and the top ten hold 5.5% to 6.5%. Germline assignment: CDR1 SGHRS and CDR2 YFSETQ. The length of the CDR3 is 16 residues. V was pared by 1 base and J by 2 bases, with 9 bases of the junction left unmatched. These data belong to a study of blood T cell repertoires in COVID-19. The sequenced sample consisted of peripheral blood. The source is a man between 60 and 75 years old who had recovered from COVID-19. The rearrangement joins TRBV5-1 to TRBJ2-7, with 7 bases aligning to TRBD1. The CDR3 loop is CASSLSPQGLTYEQYF. In nucleotides, the CDR3 is TGCGCCAGCAGCTTGTCTCCACAGGGGCTGACCTACGAGCAGTACTTC.